What follows describes a single T cell receptor (beta chain). Its antigen is unidentified. The entry originates in a study of identical twins. Unique molecular identifiers were in the cDNA, with template-switch universal primer binding. TCRdb passed the 5' RACE reads through MiXCR, listing each CDR3 protein once. Of about 890,000 distinct CDR3 sequences in the sample, 9% to 15% are singletons; the top ten hold around 1.5%. From germline, CDR1 is KGHDR and CDR2 SFDVKD. J gave up 3 bases and V 2 bases, and 3 bases lay outside the gene matches. CDR3 length: 14 amino acids. Whole-study findings and limits: A cross-sectional statistical analysis, not follow-up of the same donors, supported the conclusions. An excess of low generation probability was shown by twin-shared out-of-frame alpha sequences.

This same sample was also taken into another study, of yellow fever vaccine responses in identical twins.

The receptor comes from a woman aged 18 to 35 in good health. Sequencing input: PBMCs. The J gene is TRBJ2-7, the V gene TRBV24-1, with TRBD2 identical over 7 bases. DNA for the CDR3: TGTGCCACCAGTGATTCGGGCGGGAGCTACGAGCAGTACTTC. Its protein is CATSDSGGSYEQYF.